The 32 T cell receptor beta chains reported below all come from one sample, sequenced in a study of glioma-infiltrating T cells. Amplification of TCR alpha and beta CDR3 regions from RNA used iRepertoire nested multiplex PCR. Each CDR3 protein is one row after TCRdb ran MiXCR on the multiplex PCR reads. The sample lists roughly 190,000 distinct CDR3 sequences; around 30% were seen once. The sequencing sample was made of glioma tissue, nonneoplastic brain tissue, or PBMCs (not recorded which). The receptors were gathered from a human donor with low-grade glioma or glioblastoma, undergoing nonglioma brain surgery, or in good health (not recorded which).

In this sample, this clonotype turned up many times. This chain joins TRBV27 and TRBJ2-7, with TRBD2 as a possible D gene (5 bases). Germline assignment: CDR1 MNHEY and CDR2 SMNVEV (reference sequence). The V gene lost 3 bases and the J gene lost 9 bases, with 15 bases spanning the gap. The CDR3 length is 13 residues. CDR3 sequence reads: CASSFQWGSGQYF. The CDR3 region has the DNA TGTGCCAGCAGTTTTCAGTGGGGAAGCGGGCAGTACTTC.

The sample holds a few counts of this clonotype. The genes are TRBV19 and TRBJ2-7; TRBD2 matches at 9 bases. Trimming at V came to 3 bases and at J to 0 bases, leaving 6 bases not matched to a gene. The CDR3 has 16 residues. Germline V gene data show CDR1 as LNHDA and CDR2 as SQIVND (reference sequence). CDR3 in amino acids: CASSMTSGSLSYEQYF. In DNA, the CDR3 is TGTGCCAGTAGTATGACTAGCGGCAGCCTCTCCTACGAGCAGTACTTC.

For the CDR3, the DNA is TGTGCCAGCAGCCAGGGCAACTCTGGGGCCAACGTCCTGACTTTC. It encodes CASSQGNSGANVLTF. The V and J genes are TRBV11-2 and TRBJ2-6; possibly TRBD1 for D (5 bases). The CDR3 sequence is 15 residues long. Germline CDR1 SGHAT, CDR2 FQNNGV. The V and J ends lost 5 bases and 0 bases respectively, with 8 bases between them.

The gene calls are TRBV29-1 and TRBJ2-7; TRBD1 or TRBD2 may be the D gene (5 bases each). The CDR3 is 14 amino acids. Germline lookup yields CDR1 SQVTM and CDR2 ANQGSEA. The germline V and J ends were trimmed by 4 bases and 0 bases, with 13 bases remaining between them. The CDR3 loop is CSVVRDLLSYEQYF. For the CDR3, the DNA is TGCAGCGTTGTAAGGGACCTTCTCTCCTACGAGCAGTACTTC.

The J gene is TRBJ2-7, the V gene TRBV7-2; 7 bases line up with TRBD1. The CDR3 spans 15 residues. In germline, CDR1 is SGHTA, CDR2 FQGNSA. Trimming took 0 bases from V and 7 from J; bases not matched to a gene: 9. CDR3 bases: TGTGCCAGCAGCTTAGCAGGGGGCGTAGTAAGGGAGCAGTACTTC. Translating gives CASSLAGGVVREQYF.

In this sample, this clonotype turned up many times. The rearrangement uses TRBV20-1 and TRBJ1-6; no firm D call. Trimming took off 1 base at V and 7 bases at J, with 14 bases between the two ends. From germline, CDR1 is DFQATT and CDR2 SNEGSKA (reference sequence). The CDR3 length is 15 residues. The CDR3, as DNA: TGCAGTGCTAGAGTCCAGGTCGGAGGCAATTCACCCCTCCACTTT. This gives the protein CSARVQVGGNSPLHF.

The CDR3 nucleotides are TGTGCCAGCAGTGGGGGGGCCCCTGGCGAGCAGTACTTC. As protein: CASSGGAPGEQYF. The chain combines TRBV2 with TRBJ2-7; perhaps D is TRBD1 or TRBD2 (6 bases each). The germline gives CDR1 SNHLY, CDR2 FYNNEI. Between the trimmed V and J ends, which lost 4 bases and 6 bases, there was a span of 13 bases. The CDR3 length is 13 residues.

This clonotype appeared many times. The chain joins TRBV3-1 to TRBJ1-2; D might be TRBD1 (6 bases). Germline-derived CDR1 and CDR2 are LGHDT and YNNKEL (reference sequence). The CDR3 length is 14 residues. V lost 4 bases and J lost 2, with 11 bases in between. CDR3 protein: CASSLADRNYGYTF. The CDR3 DNA reads TGTGCCAGCAGCCTAGCCGACAGGAACTATGGCTACACCTTC.

This clonotype was seen a few times. A much bigger clone sits one base away, suggesting this may be a read error. The gene calls are TRBV4-1 and TRBJ2-7; 11 bases line up with TRBD2. J lost 4 bases, V lost 3 bases, and 8 bases had no gene match. Germline CDR1 MGHRA, CDR2 YSYEKL. The CDR3 covers 16 residues. In DNA, the CDR3 is TGCGCCAGCAGCCAGGGCTCTAGCGGGGGGACTTACGAGCAGTACTTC. This gives the protein CASSQGSSGGTYEQYF.

The V call is TRBV2, the J call TRBJ1-2; 7 bases match TRBD1. The CDR3 is 17 amino acids. With 4 bases clipped from V and 8 bases from J, the junction kept 19 bases outside the gene matches. Germline V gives CDR1 SNHLY, CDR2 FYNNEI. CDR3 DNA: TGTGCCAGCAGTGTGACCATAACCTTTACAGGGGTTATCGGCTACACCTTC. As protein: CASSVTITFTGVIGYTF.

This clonotype was counted many times. V gene TRBV12-3 or TRBV12-4 combines with J gene TRBJ2-1; D call uncertain. CDR3 length: 11 residues. Deletions cut 2 bases from V and 12 bases from J, with 8 bases between. CDR3 coding DNA: TGTGCCAGCAGTTTAAGGTATGGGCAGTTCTTC. It translates to CASSLRYGQFF.

This clonotype was seen repeatedly, ten times or more. DNA for the CDR3: TGTGCCACCAGTGATGGCTATGGCTACACCTTC. Translating gives CATSDGYGYTF. This chain links TRBV24-1 with TRBJ1-2; D call uncertain. Germline CDR1 KGHDR, CDR2 SFDVKD. CDR3 length: 11 residues. V shed 3 bases and J shed 4 bases, with 2 bases lying between them.

With respect to this clonotype: With a much larger clone just one base away, this may be a read error. This chain uses TRBV5-4 with TRBJ1-1; unclear D gene. The CDR3 length is 14 residues. Germline V gene lookup returns CDR1 SGHNT and CDR2 YYREEE (reference sequence). The ends were cut back, 4 bases at V and 5 bases at J, with 15 bases in the middle. This CDR3 is CASSRTASGTEAFF. The CDR3 nucleotides read TGTGCCAGCAGCAGAACAGCGAGTGGGACTGAAGCTTTCTTT.

As concerns this clonotype: A single base separates this from a much larger clone, so it may be a read error. J is TRBJ2-7 and V is TRBV7-2; D not resolved. Trimming shortened V by 3 bases and J by 0 bases, and 12 bases separated the two germline ends. The CDR3 runs to 15 residues. CDR1 SGHTA and CDR2 FQGNSA come from the germline V gene. CDR3 nucleotides: TGTGCCAGCAGCTTTTCCTCGGAACCCTCCTACGAGCAGTACTTC. Protein sequence: CASSFSSEPSYEQYF.

This clonotype was observed a handful of times. V and J are TRBV7-3 and TRBJ2-2; D assignment may be TRBD1 or TRBD2 (7 bases each). CDR1 and CDR2 (germline): SGHTA, FQGTGA. This CDR3 spans 15 amino acids. Trimming took off 5 bases at V and 4 bases at J, with 14 bases between the two ends. The CDR3 protein is CASSKQGRGTGELFF. The CDR3 DNA sequence: TGTGCCAGCAGCAAACAGGGGAGGGGCACCGGGGAGCTGTTTTTT.

The genes are TRBV19 and TRBJ1-5; 9 nucleotides agree with TRBD1. Per the germline V gene, CDR1 is LNHDA and CDR2 is SQIVND (reference sequence). V gave up 3 bases and J gave up 7 bases; unmatched junction bases: 7. The CDR3 runs to 15 residues. For the CDR3, the DNA is TGTGCCAGTAGTATTTGGGGGACAGGGAACCAGCCCCAGCATTTT. This encodes CASSIWGTGNQPQHF.

Comments on this clonotype: This could be a read error, since a much larger clone is one nucleotide away. The CDR3 ends on some other residue instead of the conserved phenylalanine or tryptophan, so this is likely a read error. V is TRBV4-2 and J is TRBJ1-5; TRBD1 aligns across 7 bases. With 1 base clipped from V and 10 bases from J, the junction kept 10 bases outside the gene matches. Germline V lookup: CDR1 LGHNA, CDR2 YNFKEQ. There are 15 residues in the CDR3. CDR3 coding DNA: TGTGCCAGCAGCCAAGTAGGGACAGAAGATGTCCCCCAGCATTCT. Translating gives CASSQVGTEDVPQHS.

The chain has TRBV3-1 and TRBJ2-1; TRBD2 might be the D (6 bases). Trimming removed 0 bases from V and 4 bases from J, with 10 bases in between. The CDR3 covers 15 residues. In germline, CDR1 is LGHDT, CDR2 YNNKEL (reference sequence). CDR3 DNA sequence: TGTGCCAGCAGCCAAGAAGGGACTTATTACAATGAGCAGTTCTTC. Translation gives CASSQEGTYYNEQFF.

The chain combines TRBV4-1 with TRBJ2-1; 7 bases line up with TRBD2. Trimming removed 1 base from V and 4 bases from J; junction bases left unmatched: 4. Germline V gene data show CDR1 as MGHRA and CDR2 as YSYEKL. CDR3 length: 15 amino acids. The CDR3 bases are TGCGCCAGCAGCCAAGGACTAGCCCTTTACAATGAGCAGTTCTTC. Residues: CASSQGLALYNEQFF.

On this clonotype itself: A much bigger clone sits one base away, suggesting this may be a read error. This sequence joins TRBV7-2 and TRBJ1-2; 7 bases agree with TRBD1. Germline trimming cut 5 bases from V and 0 bases from J; bases unmatched to any gene: 6. Looked up from germline, CDR1 is SGHTA and CDR2 is FQGNSA. This CDR3 is 15 amino acids long. Here the CDR3 reads CASSPLGQPNYGYTF. The CDR3 nucleotides read TGTGCCAGCAGCCCCCTGGGACAGCCTAACTATGGCTACACCTTC.

At least ten counts were recorded for this clonotype. The V call is TRBV6-1, the J call TRBJ2-1; 10 positions agree with TRBD2. The CDR3 sequence is 16 residues long. The junction had 7 bases not matched to a gene; V was cut back by 7 bases and J by 1 base. Germline V gives CDR1 MNHNS, CDR2 SASEGT. In DNA, the CDR3 is TGTGCCAGCACTAATAGTAGCGGGAGGTCCTACAATGAGCAGTTCTTC. It specifies CASTNSSGRSYNEQFF.

V gene TRBV4-1 combines with J gene TRBJ2-5, with 11 bases identical to TRBD2. The length of the CDR3 is 18 residues. Germline V gene data show CDR1 as MGHRA and CDR2 as YSYEKL. J lost 7 bases, V lost 3 bases, and 16 bases had no gene match. The CDR3, as DNA: TGCGCCAGCAGCCACCGAGCGGCCCTAGCGGGGGGTCCTTGGACCCAGTACTTC. It codes for CASSHRAALAGGPWTQYF.

This clonotype was observed at least ten times. V is TRBV14 and J is TRBJ1-1, with a weak D call TRBD1 (6 bases). CDR1 is SGHDN and CDR2 is FVKESK in the germline V gene. The CDR3 covers 15 residues. V gave up 1 base and J gave up 1 base, with 10 bases separating them. CDR3 sequence (DNA): TGTGCCAGCAGCCAAGGGGGGGCAGGGAACACTGAAGCTTTCTTT. This codes for CASSQGGAGNTEAFF. Full variable domain (rest looked up from reference TRBV14 and TRBJ1-1): EAGVTQFPSHSVIEKGQTVTLRCDPISGHDNLYWYRRVMGKEIKFLLHFVKESKQDESGMPNNRFLAERTGGTYSTLKVQPAELEDSGVYFCASSQGGAGNTEAFFGQGTRLTVV.

Concerning this clonotype: This sequence may be a read error, since a much larger clone differs from it by one base. This likely comes from a read error, as the CDR3 has no conserved phenylalanine or tryptophan at its end. J is TRBJ1-2 and V is TRBV6-2 or TRBV6-3; D is unresolved. V was shortened by 8 bases and J by 4 bases, with 8 bases between the two germline ends. This CDR3 has 11 residues. CDR1 MNHEY and CDR2 SVGEGT come from the germline V gene. CDR3 region: CASGFSYGYTL. The CDR3 DNA is TGTGCCAGCGGGTTCAGCTATGGCTACACCCTC.

This clonotype was detected ten times or more. The chain carries TRBV28 and TRBJ2-1; TRBD2 matches at 13 bases. The germline gives CDR1 MDHEN, CDR2 SYDVKM. V trimming: 2 bases; J trimming: 9 bases; junction bases outside the gene matches: 13. The CDR3 loop spans 18 amino acids. The CDR3 bases are TGTGCCAGCAGTTTAAACCCCCGGACTAGCGGGAGTAGGGTTGAGCAGTTCTTC. Translated: CASSLNPRTSGSRVEQFF.

This clonotype appeared many times. The V gene is TRBV6-1, the J gene TRBJ2-1; either TRBD1 or TRBD2 may fit D (5 bases each). The CDR3 is 13 residues long. Trimming cost V 5 bases and J 5 bases, with 10 bases left between them. The germline V gene has CDR1 MNHNS and CDR2 SASEGT. CDR3 in DNA: TGTGCCAGCAGTTATGGGGGTGACAATGAGCAGTTCTTC. As protein: CASSYGGDNEQFF.

This clonotype was detected a few times. CDR3 DNA sequence: TGCGCCAGCAGCCGGGAGTATAGCTCCTACAATGAGCAGTTCTTC. Encoded protein: CASSREYSSYNEQFF. V usage is TRBV5-1 and J usage is TRBJ2-1, with D possibly TRBD2 on 6 matching bases. This CDR3 has 15 residues. CDR1 SGHRS and CDR2 YFSETQ come from the germline V gene. Trimming stripped 4 bases from V and 0 bases from J, with 11 bases between. Drawing the rest from reference TRBV5-1 and TRBJ2-1, the complete variable domain is KAGVTQTPRYLIKTRGQQVTLSCSPISGHRSVSWYQQTPGQGLQFLFEYFSETQRNKGNFPGRFSGRQFSNSRSEMNVSTLELGDSALYLCASSREYSSYNEQFFGPGTRLTVL.

The chain combines TRBV29-1 with TRBJ1-4, with 7 bases that match TRBD1. CDR1 is SQVTM, CDR2 ANQGSEA, per germline. This CDR3 region has 13 residues. V was clipped by 1 base and J by 6 bases; unmatched bases: 2. The CDR3 is CSVEVGTDEKLFF. In DNA, the CDR3 is TGCAGCGTTGAAGTCGGGACAGATGAAAAACTGTTTTTT.

This chain joins TRBV10-3 and TRBJ2-5; 7 bases match TRBD2. The germline V gene has CDR1 ENHRY and CDR2 SYGVKD. The junction had 16 bases not matched to a gene; V was cut back by 10 bases and J by 5 bases. The CDR3 covers 15 residues. In nucleotides, the CDR3 is TGTGCCACCCGGCGACTAGCACAAGGGGAGGAGACCCAGTACTTC. This codes for CATRRLAQGEETQYF.

This clonotype was counted ten times or more. The V gene is TRBV7-9, the J gene TRBJ2-3; 12 bases agree with TRBD2. CDR1 and CDR2 (germline): SEHNR, FQNEAQ (reference sequence). J gave up 5 bases and V 5 bases, and 8 bases lay outside the gene matches. The CDR3 has 16 amino acids. CDR3 amino acids: CASSPPTSGRLDTQYF. The CDR3 bases are TGTGCCAGCAGCCCCCCCACTAGCGGGAGGCTAGATACGCAGTATTTT.

The table lists this clonotype with many counts. The gene calls are TRBV4-3 and TRBJ2-1; D uncertain. Germline V gene data show CDR1 as LGHNA and CDR2 as YSLEER. The CDR3 length is 15 residues. The ends were cut back, 0 bases at V and 2 bases at J, with 8 bases in the middle. The CDR3 nucleotides are TGCGCCAGCAGCCAAGAAGGCGGTCCCTACAATGAGCAGTTCTTC. Protein: CASSQEGGPYNEQFF.

The CDR3 loop reads CASSVGQRNNEQFF. The CDR3 DNA is TGTGCCAGCAGCGTAGGACAGCGGAACAATGAGCAGTTCTTC. The chain links TRBV9 to TRBJ2-1; tentatively, D is TRBD1 or TRBD2 (5 bases each). This CDR3 region has 14 residues. Trimming pared 0 bases from V and 5 bases from J, leaving 9 bases between. Germline lookup yields CDR1 SGDLS and CDR2 YYNGEE.